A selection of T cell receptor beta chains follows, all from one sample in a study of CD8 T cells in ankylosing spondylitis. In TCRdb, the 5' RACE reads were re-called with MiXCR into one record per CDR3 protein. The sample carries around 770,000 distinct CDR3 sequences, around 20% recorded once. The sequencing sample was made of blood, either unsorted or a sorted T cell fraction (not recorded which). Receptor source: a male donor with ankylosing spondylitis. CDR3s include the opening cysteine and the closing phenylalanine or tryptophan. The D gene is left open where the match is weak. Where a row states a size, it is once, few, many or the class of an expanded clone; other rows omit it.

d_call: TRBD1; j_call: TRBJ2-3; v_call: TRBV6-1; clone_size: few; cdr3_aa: CASRAGGSVDTQYF; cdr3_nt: TGTGCCTCGCGGGCAGGGGGCTCTGTAGATACGCAGTATTTT
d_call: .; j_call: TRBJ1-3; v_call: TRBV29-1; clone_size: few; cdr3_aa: CSVAETAGNTIYF; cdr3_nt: TGCAGCGTTGCGGAGACCGCCGGAAACACCATATATTTT
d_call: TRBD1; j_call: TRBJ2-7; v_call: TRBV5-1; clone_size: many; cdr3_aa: CASSLDRDGSYEQYF; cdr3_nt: TGCGCCAGCAGCCTAGACAGGGATGGCTCCTACGAGCAGTACTTC
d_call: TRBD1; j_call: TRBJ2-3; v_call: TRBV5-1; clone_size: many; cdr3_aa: CASRPGQMVTDTQYF; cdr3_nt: TGCGCCAGCAGACCGGGACAGATGGTCACAGATACGCAGTATTTT
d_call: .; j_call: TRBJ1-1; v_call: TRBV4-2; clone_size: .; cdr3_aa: CASSQEQDNTEAFF; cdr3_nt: TGTGCCAGCAGCCAAGAACAGGATAACACTGAAGCTTTCTTT
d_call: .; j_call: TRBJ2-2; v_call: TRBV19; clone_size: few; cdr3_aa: CASSRGRLLRDTGELFF; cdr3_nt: TGTGCCAGTAGCCGGGGACGGCTTCTACGCGACACCGGGGAGCTGTTTTTT
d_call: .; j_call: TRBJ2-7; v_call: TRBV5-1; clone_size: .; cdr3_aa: CASSLYDRTTYEQYF; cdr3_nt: TGCGCCAGCAGCTTGTATGACAGAACTACCTACGAGCAGTACTTC
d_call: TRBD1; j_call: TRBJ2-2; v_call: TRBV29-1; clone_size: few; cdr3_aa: CSVAGQGYTGELFF; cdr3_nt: TGCAGCGTAGCCGGACAGGGGTACACCGGGGAGCTGTTTTTT
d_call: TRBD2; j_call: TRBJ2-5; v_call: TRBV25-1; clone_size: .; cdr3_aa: CASSAPGLASETQYF; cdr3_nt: TGTGCCAGCAGTGCTCCGGGACTAGCCTCCGAGACCCAGTACTTC
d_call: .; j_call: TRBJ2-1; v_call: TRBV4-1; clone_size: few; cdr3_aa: CASSQAGLTYNEQFF; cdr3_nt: TGCGCCAGCAGCCAAGCGGGACTCACGTACAATGAGCAGTTCTTC
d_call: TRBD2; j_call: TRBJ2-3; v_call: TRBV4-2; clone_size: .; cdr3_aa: CASSQGSGGPSTDTQYF; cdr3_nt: TGTGCCAGCAGCCAAGGCAGCGGGGGGCCGAGCACAGATACGCAGTATTTT
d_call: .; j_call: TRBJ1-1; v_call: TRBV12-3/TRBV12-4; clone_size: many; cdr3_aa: CASSSAGPEAFF; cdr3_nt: TGTGCCAGCAGTTCTGCCGGGCCTGAAGCTTTCTTT
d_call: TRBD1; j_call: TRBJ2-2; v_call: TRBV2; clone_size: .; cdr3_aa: CASKRGPEKSGELFF; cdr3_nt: TGTGCCAGCAAAAGGGGGCCGGAAAAGAGCGGGGAGCTGTTTTTT
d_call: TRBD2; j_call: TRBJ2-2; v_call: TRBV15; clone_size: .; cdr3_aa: CATRAAGEVELFF; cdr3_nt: TGTGCCACCAGAGCAGCGGGAGAAGTGGAGCTGTTTTTT
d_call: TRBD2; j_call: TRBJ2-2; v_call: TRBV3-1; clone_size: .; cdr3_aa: CASSQGLAAYTGELFF; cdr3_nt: TGTGCCAGCAGCCAAGGACTAGCGGCGTACACCGGGGAGCTGTTTTTT
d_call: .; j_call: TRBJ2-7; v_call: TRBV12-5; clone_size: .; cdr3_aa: CASGLLYEQYF; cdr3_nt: TGTGCTAGTGGTTTGTTATACGAGCAGTACTTC
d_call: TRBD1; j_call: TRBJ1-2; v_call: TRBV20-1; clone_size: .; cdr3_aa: CSARPGGVRYGYTF; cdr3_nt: TGCAGTGCTAGACCAGGGGGCGTCCGGTATGGCTACACCTTC
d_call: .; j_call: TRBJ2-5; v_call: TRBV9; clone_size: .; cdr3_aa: CASSFSQVGETQYF; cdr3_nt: TGTGCCAGCAGCTTTAGTCAGGTTGGGGAGACCCAGTACTTC
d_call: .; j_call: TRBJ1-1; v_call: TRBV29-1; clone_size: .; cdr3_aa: CSVRTRGDTEAFF; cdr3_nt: TGCAGCGTCCGGACTAGGGGGGACACTGAAGCTTTCTTT
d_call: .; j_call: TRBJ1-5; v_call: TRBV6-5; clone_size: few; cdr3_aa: CASSYGGADNQPQHF; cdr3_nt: TGTGCCAGCAGTTACGGGGGGGCTGACAATCAGCCCCAGCATTTT
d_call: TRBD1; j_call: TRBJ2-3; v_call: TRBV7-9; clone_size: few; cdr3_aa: CASSLKRVGQGADTQYF; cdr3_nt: TGTGCCAGCAGCCTGAAAAGAGTGGGACAGGGCGCAGATACGCAGTATTTT
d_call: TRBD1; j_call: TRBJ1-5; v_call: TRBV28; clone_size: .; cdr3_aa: CASSSRQGANQPQHF; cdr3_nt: TGTGCCAGCAGTTCCCGACAGGGGGCAAATCAGCCCCAGCATTTT
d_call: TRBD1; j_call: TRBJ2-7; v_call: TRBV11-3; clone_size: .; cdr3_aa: CASSLRTGASYEQYF; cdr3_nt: TGTGCCAGCAGCTTACGGACAGGGGCATCCTACGAGCAGTACTTC
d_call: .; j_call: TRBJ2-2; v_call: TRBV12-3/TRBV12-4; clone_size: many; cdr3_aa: CASSLMLGGGELFF; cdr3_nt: TGTGCCAGCAGTTTAATGCTCGGGGGCGGGGAGCTGTTTTTT
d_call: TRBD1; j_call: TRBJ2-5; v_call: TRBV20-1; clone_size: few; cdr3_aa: CSASRQGAGETQYF; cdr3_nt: TGCAGTGCTAGTAGACAGGGGGCTGGGGAGACCCAGTACTTC
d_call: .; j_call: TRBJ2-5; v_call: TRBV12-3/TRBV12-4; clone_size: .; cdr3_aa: CASMGGTGKTQETQYF; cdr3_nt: TGTGCCAGCATGGGGGGGACAGGCAAAACTCAAGAGACCCAGTACTTC
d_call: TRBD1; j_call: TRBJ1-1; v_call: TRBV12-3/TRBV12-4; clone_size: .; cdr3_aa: CASSLNPLEGGAWNTEAFF; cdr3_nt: TGTGCCAGCAGTTTAAATCCGTTGGAAGGGGGCGCCTGGAACACTGAAGCTTTCTTT
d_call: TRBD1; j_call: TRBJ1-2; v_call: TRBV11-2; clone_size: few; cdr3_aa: CASSLGLDRGLRGYTF; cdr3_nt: TGTGCCAGCAGCTTAGGTCTGGACAGGGGGCTTCGGGGCTACACCTTC
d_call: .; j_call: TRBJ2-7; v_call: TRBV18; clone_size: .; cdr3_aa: CASSHVDRPYEQYF; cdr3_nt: TGTGCCAGCTCGCATGTCGACAGGCCCTACGAGCAGTACTTC
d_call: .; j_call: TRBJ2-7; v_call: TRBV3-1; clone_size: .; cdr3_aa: CASSQDPGSSSYEQYF; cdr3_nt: TGTGCCAGCAGCCAAGACCCCGGGTCCTCCTCCTACGAGCAGTACTTC
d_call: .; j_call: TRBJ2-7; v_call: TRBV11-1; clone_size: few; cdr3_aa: CASSTHRWGEQYF; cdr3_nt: TGTGCCAGCAGCACGCACCGGTGGGGCGAGCAGTACTTC
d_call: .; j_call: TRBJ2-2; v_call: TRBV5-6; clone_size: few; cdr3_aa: CASSARWRFWSTGELFF; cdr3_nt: TGTGCCAGCAGCGCGAGATGGAGGTTTTGGAGCACCGGGGAGCTGTTTTTT
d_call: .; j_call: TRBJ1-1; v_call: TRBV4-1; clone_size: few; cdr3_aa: CASSQPVGLETLEAFF; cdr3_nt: TGCGCCAGCAGCCAACCAGTTGGACTGGAAACCCTTGAAGCTTTCTTT
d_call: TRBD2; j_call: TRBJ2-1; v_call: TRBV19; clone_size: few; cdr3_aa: CASSSIAGYEQFF; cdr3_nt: TGTGCCAGTAGTTCGATAGCGGGCTATGAGCAGTTCTTC
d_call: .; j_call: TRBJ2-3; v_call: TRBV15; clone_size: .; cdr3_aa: CATSRDYKSTSTDTQYF; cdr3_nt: TGTGCCACCAGCAGAGATTATAAAAGTACTAGCACAGATACGCAGTATTTT
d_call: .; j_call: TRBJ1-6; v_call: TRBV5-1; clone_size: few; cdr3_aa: CASSTNPGDSPLHF; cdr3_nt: TGCGCCAGCAGTACAAACCCAGGGGATTCACCCCTCCACTTT
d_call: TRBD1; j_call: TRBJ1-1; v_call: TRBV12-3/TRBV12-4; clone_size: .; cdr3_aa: CASSSGQGVGTEAFF; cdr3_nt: TGTGCCAGCAGTTCAGGACAGGGAGTCGGCACTGAAGCTTTCTTT
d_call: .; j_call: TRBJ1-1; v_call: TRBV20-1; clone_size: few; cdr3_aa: CSARDIGITHTEAFF; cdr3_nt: TGCAGTGCTAGGGATATAGGGATCACGCACACTGAAGCTTTCTTT
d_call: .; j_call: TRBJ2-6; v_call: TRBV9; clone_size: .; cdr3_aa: CASSAWAALTGANVLTF; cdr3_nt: TGTGCCAGCAGCGCATGGGCAGCCCTGACTGGGGCCAACGTCCTGACTTTC
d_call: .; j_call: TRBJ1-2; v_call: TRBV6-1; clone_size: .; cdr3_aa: CASRASGVIQNGYTF; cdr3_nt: TGTGCCAGCAGGGCGTCAGGGGTGATTCAAAATGGCTACACCTTC
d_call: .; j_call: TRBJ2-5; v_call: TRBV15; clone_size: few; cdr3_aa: CATSTTQETQYF; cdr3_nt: TGTGCCACCAGCACAACCCAAGAGACCCAGTACTTC